The next 26 T cell receptor beta chains were all read from a single sample in a study of OX40 agonist ivuxolimab in advanced cancers. Generated by immunoSEQ multiplex PCR, the TCRdb table keeps only in-frame clones and is missing some. The data show approximately 160,000 clones, 85% to 95% seen once. The sequencing here drew on CD4+ or CD8+ T cells sorted from blood, taken in a trial of the OX40 agonist ivuxolimab. The receptors shown here come from an adult with an advanced solid tumor such as melanoma, head and neck, liver or kidney cancer.

This chain connects TRBV14 to TRBJ2-5, with 14 bases lining up with TRBD2. Germline CDR1 and CDR2: SGHDN and FVKESK. This CDR3 is 15 amino acids long. J was trimmed by 5 bases and V by 4 bases; bases with no gene match: 3. Here the CDR3 reads CASSRGLAGVETQYF. CDR3 nucleotide sequence: TGTGCCAGCAGCCGGGGACTAGCGGGAGTTGAGACCCAGTACTTC.

This chain uses TRBV10-3 with TRBJ2-7, with D hard to call. V was cut by 10 bases and J by 0 bases, with 10 bases left in between. Per germline, CDR1 ENHRY and CDR2 SYGVKD. The CDR3 contains 12 residues. CDR3 sequence reads: CATGHSSYEQYF. CDR3 sequence (DNA): TGTGCCACCGGTCACAGCTCCTACGAGCAGTACTTC.

This clone occurred once. This sequence joins TRBV5-1 and TRBJ1-1, with 8 bases that match TRBD1. CDR3 length equals 15 residues. CDR1 and CDR2 (germline): SGHRS, YFSETQ. With V trimmed by 3 bases and J by 4 bases, 8 bases remained unmatched. CDR3 protein: CASSSIQGVGTEAFF. In DNA, the CDR3 is TGCGCCAGCAGCTCAATACAGGGGGTAGGCACTGAAGCTTTCTTT.

The V call is TRBV6-1, the J call TRBJ2-7; tentatively, D is TRBD1 (6 bases). V shed 7 bases and J shed 3 bases, with 19 bases lying between them. The germline gives CDR1 MNHNS, CDR2 SASEGT. This CDR3 has 15 residues. The CDR3 here is CASISRGRLIYEQYF. In DNA, the CDR3 is TGTGCCAGCATATCTAGGGGGAGACTGATCTACGAGCAGTACTTC.

The chain has TRBV5-5 and TRBJ1-6, with TRBD1 as a possible D gene (5 bases). CDR3 size: 14 residues. Germline CDR1 and CDR2: SGHKS and YYEKEE (reference sequence). The V gene lost 4 bases and the J gene lost 13 bases, with 18 bases spanning the gap. This CDR3 is CASSQRRGLGPLHF. The CDR3 DNA reads as TGTGCCAGCAGCCAGAGACGGGGACTGGGTCCCCTCCACTTT.

This chain connects TRBV18 to TRBJ2-7, with 8 bases identical to TRBD1. J gave up 3 bases and V 4 bases, and 8 bases lay outside the gene matches. The germline gives CDR1 KGHSH, CDR2 LQKENI. The CDR3 consists of 15 residues. CDR3 sequence reads: CASSLGQGTLYEQYF. For the CDR3, the DNA is TGTGCCAGCTCACTAGGACAGGGAACCCTCTACGAGCAGTACTTC. The variable domain in full, with the rest retrieved from reference TRBV18 and TRBJ2-7, is NAGVMQNPRHLVRRRGQEARLRCSPMKGHSHVYWYRQLPEEGLKFMVYLQKENIIDESGMPKERFSAEFPKEGPSILRIQQVVRGDSAAYFCASSLGQGTLYEQYFGPGTRLTVT.

The chain has TRBV10-3 and TRBJ2-5; a weak D match, TRBD1 (5 bases). V was clipped by 3 bases and J by 3 bases, with 8 bases between them. CDR1 and CDR2 (germline): ENHRY, SYGVKD. The CDR3 extends over 13 amino acids. Here the CDR3 DNA reads TGTGCCATCAGTGATGGCAGGGAAGAGACCCAGTACTTC. It is translated as CAISDGREETQYF.

V gene TRBV7-9 combines with J gene TRBJ1-4; a possible D gene is TRBD1 (5 bases). The germline V gene has CDR1 SEHNR and CDR2 FQNEAQ (reference sequence). The CDR3 is 15 residues long. V dropped 5 bases and J dropped 7 bases, with 17 bases sitting between them. The chain's CDR3 is CASSPGQMVGEKLFF. CDR3 nucleotides: TGTGCCAGCAGCCCAGGACAAATGGTGGGTGAAAAACTGTTTTTT.

This chain links TRBV6-4 with TRBJ2-3; D possibly corresponds to TRBD1 (6 bases). V was clipped by 7 bases and J by 7 bases, with 18 bases between them. The CDR3 extends over 14 amino acids. Germline V gene sequence: CDR1 MRHNA, CDR2 SNTAGT. This CDR3 is CASKSGAPWNTQYF. The CDR3 DNA follows: TGTGCCAGCAAGTCAGGGGCTCCTTGGAATACGCAGTATTTT.

V gene TRBV2 combines with J gene TRBJ2-6, with unresolved D. The CDR3 covers 18 residues. Germline values: CDR1 SNHLY, CDR2 FYNNEI. Deletions cut 4 bases from V and 0 bases from J, with 16 bases between. CDR3 sequence: CASSVTTPLVSGANVLTF. CDR3 nucleotides: TGTGCCAGCAGTGTGACAACTCCTTTAGTCTCTGGGGCCAACGTCCTGACTTTC.

This clone was recorded a few times. This chain joins TRBV10-1 and TRBJ2-7, with D possibly matching TRBD2 (5 bases). Trimming took off 6 bases at V and 3 bases at J, with 6 bases between the two ends. There are 11 residues in the CDR3. Germline V gene lookup returns CDR1 WNHNN and CDR2 SYGVQD (reference sequence). CDR3 coding DNA: TGCGCCAGCAGCCGGGGCTACGAGCAGTACTTC. Translation: CASSRGYEQYF.

The CDR3 spells CASSATSGYEQYF. CDR3 nucleotides: TGTGCCAGTAGTGCGACTAGCGGGTACGAGCAGTACTTC. This rearrangement joins TRBV19 to TRBJ2-7, with 10 positions matching TRBD2. The CDR3 totals 13 residues. J was trimmed by 4 bases and V by 5 bases; bases with no gene match: 2. Germline V gene data show CDR1 as LNHDA and CDR2 as SQIVND (reference sequence).

This sequence joins TRBV7-6 and TRBJ2-3; D ambiguous. The CDR3 contains 15 residues. With 1 base removed from V and 2 bases from J, the gap between germline ends came to 10 bases. Germline CDR1 is SGHVS and CDR2 is FNYEAQ. The CDR3 DNA sequence: TGTGCCAGCAGCTTAGATAGACACTTCACAGATACGCAGTATTTT. Encoded protein: CASSLDRHFTDTQYF.

This chain uses TRBV4-2 with TRBJ2-4; D not resolved. Between the trimmed V and J ends, which lost 0 bases and 0 bases, there was a span of 9 bases. The CDR3 loop spans 16 amino acids. The germline CDR1 and CDR2 sequences are LGHNA and YNFKEQ. The CDR3 here is CASSQELNLAKNIQYF. In DNA, the CDR3 is TGTGCCAGCAGCCAAGAACTCAACCTAGCCAAAAACATTCAGTACTTC.

J is TRBJ2-1 and V is TRBV27; 11 bases are a match to TRBD2. Trimming at V came to 2 bases and at J to 7 bases, leaving 13 bases not matched to a gene. Germline CDR1 reads MNHEY; CDR2 reads SMNVEV (reference sequence). The CDR3 runs 18 residues. Here the CDR3 DNA reads TGTGCCAGCAGTTTAGGCGTTGGTAGCGGGGGGGCGGTAAATGAGCAGTTCTTC. Translating it yields CASSLGVGSGGAVNEQFF.

V gene TRBV10-3 combines with J gene TRBJ1-3; 9 bases fit TRBD1. The germline gives CDR1 ENHRY, CDR2 SYGVKD. V was clipped by 3 bases and J by 4 bases; unmatched bases: 7. The CDR3 extends over 16 amino acids. CDR3 nucleotides: TGTGCCATCAGTGAACCGGGACAGGGCGGGGGAAACACCATATATTTT. Residues: CAISEPGQGGGNTIYF.

The V gene is TRBV7-9, the J gene TRBJ2-1; TRBD1 matches 9 bases. CDR3 size: 17 residues. The V and J ends lost 5 bases and 7 bases, in that order; junction bases with no gene match: 15. CDR1 is SEHNR, CDR2 FQNEAQ, per germline (reference sequence). The CDR3 spells CASSLDNIHRGPNEQFF. As DNA, the CDR3 is TGTGCCAGCAGCCTGGATAACATTCACAGGGGGCCGAATGAGCAGTTCTTC. The variable domain in full, with the rest retrieved from reference TRBV7-9 and TRBJ2-1, is DTGVSQNPRHKITKRGQNVTFRCDPISEHNRLYWYRQTLGQGPEFLTYFQNEAQLEKSRLLSDRFSAERPKGSFSTLEIQRTEQGDSAMYLCASSLDNIHRGPNEQFFGPGTRLTVL.

This chain joins TRBV5-6 and TRBJ1-3; a weak D match, TRBD1 (5 bases). The CDR3 sequence is 15 residues long. The germline V and J ends were trimmed by 4 bases and 0 bases, with 11 bases remaining between them. Per the germline V gene, CDR1 is SGHDT and CDR2 is YYEEEE. The CDR3 loop reads CASSAVGRSGNTIYF. The CDR3 bases are TGTGCCAGCAGCGCCGTGGGACGCTCTGGAAACACCATATATTTT.

This chain links TRBV6-5 with TRBJ2-7; D remains ambiguous. The germline V gene encodes CDR1 MNHEY and CDR2 SVGAGI. The V end was cut by 0 bases, the J end by 7 bases, with 7 bases between. The CDR3 is 12 amino acids. DNA of the CDR3: TGTGCCAGCAGTTACTCAGGTGGGGAGCAGTACTTC. Its protein product is CASSYSGGEQYF.

The chain is built from TRBV6-5 and TRBJ2-7; no clear D. The CDR3 covers 12 residues. Germline loops: CDR1 MNHEY, CDR2 SVGAGI. The V end was cut by 7 bases, the J end by 6 bases, with 13 bases between. In DNA, the CDR3 is TGTGCCAGCACCGAGGCCCACCTCGAGCAGTACTTC. The encoded protein is CASTEAHLEQYF.

A single count supports this clone. The chain couples TRBV6-5 to TRBJ1-1, with a tentative D call TRBD1 (6 bases). V lost 7 bases to trimming and J lost 4 bases, with 10 bases between them. Looked up from germline, CDR1 is MNHEY and CDR2 is SVGAGI. CDR3 size: 12 residues. The CDR3 bases are TGTGCCAGCAAATGGGGGGCCACTGAAGCTTTCTTT. Amino acid sequence: CASKWGATEAFF.

This rearrangement joins TRBV5-4 to TRBJ1-1, with 7 bases identical to TRBD1. The CDR3 is made up of 15 amino acids. Germline assignment: CDR1 SGHNT and CDR2 YYREEE (reference sequence). With V trimmed by 4 bases and J by 6 bases, 12 bases remained unmatched. CDR3 nucleotides: TGTGCCAGCAGCACCCGACAGGGCGGGGAGTCTGAAGCTTTCTTT. Amino acids: CASSTRQGGESEAFF.

V and J are TRBV5-1 and TRBJ1-2; the match to TRBD1 covers 7 bases. CDR3 length: 13 residues. J lost 4 bases, V lost 3 bases, and 3 bases had no gene match. Germline V gene data show CDR1 as SGHRS and CDR2 as YFSETQ. The CDR3 sequence: CASSSGTVYGYTF. As DNA, the CDR3 is TGCGCCAGCAGCTCCGGGACAGTCTATGGCTACACCTTC.

The chain carries TRBV27 and TRBJ2-7, with unresolved D. In germline, CDR1 is MNHEY, CDR2 SMNVEV (reference sequence). The CDR3 runs to 12 residues. V was cut by 2 bases and J by 2 bases, with 4 bases left in between. CDR3 coding DNA: TGTGCCAGCAGTTTAACCCCCTACGAGCAGTACTTC. Protein: CASSLTPYEQYF.

This sequence joins TRBV6-5 and TRBJ2-1; 14 bases match TRBD2. V was pared by 6 bases and J by 9 bases, with 4 bases of the junction left unmatched. This CDR3 is built from 14 residues. Germline loops: CDR1 MNHEY, CDR2 SVGAGI. The CDR3 spells CASSGLAGGSEQFF. Here the CDR3 DNA reads TGTGCCAGCAGCGGACTAGCGGGAGGTAGTGAGCAGTTCTTC.

This clone was detected once. The genes are TRBV4-3 and TRBJ2-6; 9 bases agree with TRBD1. Unmatched junction bases numbered 6, after V lost 0 bases and J lost 0 bases. The CDR3 runs to 19 residues. The germline V gene has CDR1 LGHNA and CDR2 YSLEER. The CDR3 DNA reads TGCGCCAGCAGCCAAGACCCGACAGGGGGTTCCTCTGGGGCCAACGTCCTGACTTTC. Translation gives CASSQDPTGGSSGANVLTF.